This TCR beta chain was identified in a study of T cell repertoires in cytomegalovirus infection. This CDR3 contains 18 residues. Germline V CDR1 and CDR2: MNHEY, SVGAGI. Trimming removed 2 bases at V and 2 bases at J, with 22 bases between. With respect to this clonotype: Its specificity is unknown.

TCRdb reprocessed the reads via MiXCR and lists one record per CDR3 protein. The data contain over 50,000 distinct CDR3 sequences, around 21% of them singletons. General study findings and limits: Summed frequency of public TCR beta families distinguished CMV carriers with the relevant HLA.

The input for sequencing was CD8+ T cells from cultured PBMCs, taken from culture after CMV antigen stimulation. This chain joins TRBV6-5 and TRBJ2-7; D may be TRBD1 or TRBD2 (6 bases each). The sequence came from a human donor in good health (CMV status not recorded). Some clones in this sample may be carry-over from other donors' samples. CDR3 region: CASSYRGHQGKRPYEQYF. CDR3 coding DNA: TGTGCCAGCAGTTACCGGGGGCACCAGGGGAAACGACCCTACGAGCAGTACTTC.